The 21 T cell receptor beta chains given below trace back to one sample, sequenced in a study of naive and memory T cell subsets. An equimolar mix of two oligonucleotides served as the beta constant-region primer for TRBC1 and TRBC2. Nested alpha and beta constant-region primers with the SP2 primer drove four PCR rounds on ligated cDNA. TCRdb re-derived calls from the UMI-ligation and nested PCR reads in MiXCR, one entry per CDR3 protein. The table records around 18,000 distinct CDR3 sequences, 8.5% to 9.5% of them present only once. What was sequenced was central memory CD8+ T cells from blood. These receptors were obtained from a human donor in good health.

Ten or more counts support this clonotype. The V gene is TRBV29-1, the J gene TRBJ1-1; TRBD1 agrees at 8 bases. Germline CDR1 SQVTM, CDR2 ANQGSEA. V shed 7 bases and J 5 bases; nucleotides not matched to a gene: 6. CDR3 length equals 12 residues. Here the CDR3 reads CSAMTGETEAFF. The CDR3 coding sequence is TGCAGCGCCATGACAGGGGAAACTGAAGCTTTCTTT.

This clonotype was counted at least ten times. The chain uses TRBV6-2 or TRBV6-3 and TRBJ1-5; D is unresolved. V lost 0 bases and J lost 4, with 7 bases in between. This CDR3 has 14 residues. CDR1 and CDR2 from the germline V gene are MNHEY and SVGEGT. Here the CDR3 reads CASSYSHENQPQHF. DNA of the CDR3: TGTGCCAGCAGTTACTCGCACGAGAATCAGCCCCAGCATTTT.

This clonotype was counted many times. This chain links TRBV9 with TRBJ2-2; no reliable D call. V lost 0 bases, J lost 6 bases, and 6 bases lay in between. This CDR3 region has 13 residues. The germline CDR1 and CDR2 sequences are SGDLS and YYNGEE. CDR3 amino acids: CASSVGSPGELFF. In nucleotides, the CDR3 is TGTGCCAGCAGCGTAGGCAGCCCCGGGGAGCTGTTTTTT.

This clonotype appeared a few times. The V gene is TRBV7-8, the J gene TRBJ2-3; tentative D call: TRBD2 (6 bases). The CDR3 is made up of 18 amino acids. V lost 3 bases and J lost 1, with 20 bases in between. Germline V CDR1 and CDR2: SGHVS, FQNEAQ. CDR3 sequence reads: CASSFPGLQKTGTDTQYF. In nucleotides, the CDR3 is TGTGCCAGCAGCTTCCCGGGACTCCAAAAGACTGGCACAGATACGCAGTATTTT.

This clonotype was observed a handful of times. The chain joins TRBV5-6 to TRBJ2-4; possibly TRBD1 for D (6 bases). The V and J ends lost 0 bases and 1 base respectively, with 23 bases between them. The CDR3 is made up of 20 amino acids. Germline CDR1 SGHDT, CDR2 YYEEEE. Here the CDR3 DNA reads TGTGCCAGCAGCTTGGCCCAGCTAACAGGGTTCGGCCTGGCCAAAAACATTCAGTACTTC. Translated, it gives CASSLAQLTGFGLAKNIQYF.

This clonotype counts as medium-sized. CDR3 amino acids: CASSPGLAGNNEQFF. CDR3 coding DNA: TGTGCCAGCAGTCCCGGACTAGCGGGGAACAATGAGCAGTTCTTC. This chain links TRBV6-2 or TRBV6-3 with TRBJ2-1, with 12 nucleotides matching TRBD2. The CDR3 has 15 amino acids. CDR1 is MNHEY and CDR2 is SVGEGT in the germline V gene. Trimming took 5 bases from V and 5 from J; bases not matched to a gene: 4.

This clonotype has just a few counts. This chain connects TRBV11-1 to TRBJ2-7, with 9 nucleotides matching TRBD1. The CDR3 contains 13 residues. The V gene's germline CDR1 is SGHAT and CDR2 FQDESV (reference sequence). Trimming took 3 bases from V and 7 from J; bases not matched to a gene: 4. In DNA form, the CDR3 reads TGTGCCAGCAGCTTGGACAGGGGCGGTGAGCAGTACTTC. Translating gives CASSLDRGGEQYF.

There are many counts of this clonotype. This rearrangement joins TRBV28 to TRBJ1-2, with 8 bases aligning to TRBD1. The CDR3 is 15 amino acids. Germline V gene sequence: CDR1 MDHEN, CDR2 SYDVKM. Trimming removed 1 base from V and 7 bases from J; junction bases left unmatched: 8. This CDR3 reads CASSLFTTGQAGYTF. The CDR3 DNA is TGTGCCAGCAGTTTATTCACTACGGGACAGGCTGGCTACACCTTC.

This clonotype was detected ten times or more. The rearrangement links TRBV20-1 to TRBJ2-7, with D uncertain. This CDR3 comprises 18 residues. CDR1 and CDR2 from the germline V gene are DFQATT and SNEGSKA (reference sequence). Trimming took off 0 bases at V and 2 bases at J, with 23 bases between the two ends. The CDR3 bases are TGCAGTGCTAGAGACCCTTCGGAACGGACCACGATTGCCTACGAGCAGTACTTC. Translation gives CSARDPSERTTIAYEQYF.

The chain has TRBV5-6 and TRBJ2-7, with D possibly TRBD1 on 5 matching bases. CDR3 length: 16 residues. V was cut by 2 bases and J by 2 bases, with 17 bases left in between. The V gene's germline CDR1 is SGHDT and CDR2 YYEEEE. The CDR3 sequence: CASSFIEGAYPYEQYF. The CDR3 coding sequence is TGTGCCAGCAGCTTTATTGAAGGGGCGTACCCCTACGAGCAGTACTTC.

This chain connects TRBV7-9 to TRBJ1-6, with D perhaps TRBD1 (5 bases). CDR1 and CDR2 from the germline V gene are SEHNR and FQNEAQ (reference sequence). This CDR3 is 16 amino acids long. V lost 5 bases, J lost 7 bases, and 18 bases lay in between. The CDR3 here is CASSDLLTAKNSPLHF. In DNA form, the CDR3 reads TGTGCCAGCAGCGATCTTTTGACAGCAAAAAATTCACCCCTCCACTTT.

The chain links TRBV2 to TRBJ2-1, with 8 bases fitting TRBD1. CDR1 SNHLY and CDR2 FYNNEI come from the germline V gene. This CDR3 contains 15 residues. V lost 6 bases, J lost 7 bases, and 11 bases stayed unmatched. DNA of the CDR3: TGTGCCAGCAGCCCGGGACAGGTGGGGCGTAATGAGCAGTTCTTC. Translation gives CASSPGQVGRNEQFF.

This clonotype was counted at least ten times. DNA of the CDR3: TGTGCCAGCAGTTCAGTCGCCGGGACTAGCAACTATGAGCAGTTCTTC. Its protein product is CASSSVAGTSNYEQFF. This chain uses TRBV12-3 or TRBV12-4 with TRBJ2-1; 9 bases are shared with TRBD2. V was pared by 4 bases and J by 8 bases, with 12 bases of the junction left unmatched. This CDR3 is 16 amino acids long.

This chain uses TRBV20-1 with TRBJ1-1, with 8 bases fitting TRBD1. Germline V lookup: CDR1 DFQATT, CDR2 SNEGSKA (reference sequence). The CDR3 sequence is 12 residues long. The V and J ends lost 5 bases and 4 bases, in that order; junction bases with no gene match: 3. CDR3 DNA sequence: TGCAGTGCTGGGACAGGCCCCACTGAAGCTTTCTTT. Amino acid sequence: CSAGTGPTEAFF.

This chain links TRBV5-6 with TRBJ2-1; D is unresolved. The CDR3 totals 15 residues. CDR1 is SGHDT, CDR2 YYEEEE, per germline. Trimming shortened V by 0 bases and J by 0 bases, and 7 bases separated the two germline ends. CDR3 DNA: TGTGCCAGCAGCTTGGGGGTCAGCTCCTACAATGAGCAGTTCTTC. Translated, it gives CASSLGVSSYNEQFF.

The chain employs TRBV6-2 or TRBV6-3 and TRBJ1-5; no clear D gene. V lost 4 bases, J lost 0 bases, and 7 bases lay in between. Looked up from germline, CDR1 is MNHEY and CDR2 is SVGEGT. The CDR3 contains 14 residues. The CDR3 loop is CASSSGYSNQPQHF. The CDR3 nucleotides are TGTGCCAGCAGTTCTGGATATAGCAATCAGCCCCAGCATTTT.

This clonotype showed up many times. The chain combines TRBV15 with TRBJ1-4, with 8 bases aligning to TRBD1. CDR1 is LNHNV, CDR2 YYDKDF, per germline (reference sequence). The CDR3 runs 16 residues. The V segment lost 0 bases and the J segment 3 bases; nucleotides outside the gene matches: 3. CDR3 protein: CATSRERTGPNEKLFF. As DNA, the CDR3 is TGTGCCACCAGCAGAGAGCGGACAGGGCCTAATGAAAAACTGTTTTTT.

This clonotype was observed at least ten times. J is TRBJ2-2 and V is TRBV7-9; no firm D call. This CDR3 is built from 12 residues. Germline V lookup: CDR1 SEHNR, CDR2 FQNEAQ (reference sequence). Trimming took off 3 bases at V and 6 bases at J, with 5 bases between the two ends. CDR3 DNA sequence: TGTGCCAGCAGCTTTGGGGCCGGGGAGCTGTTTTTT. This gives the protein CASSFGAGELFF.

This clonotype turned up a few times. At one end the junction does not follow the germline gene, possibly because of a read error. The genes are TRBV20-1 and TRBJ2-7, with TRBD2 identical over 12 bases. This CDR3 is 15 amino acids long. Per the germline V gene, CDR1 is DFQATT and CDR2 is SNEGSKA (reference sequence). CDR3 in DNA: TGCAGTGCTGGAGACGCGACTAGCGGGAGCTACGAGCAGTACTTC. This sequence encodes CSAGDATSGSYEQYF.

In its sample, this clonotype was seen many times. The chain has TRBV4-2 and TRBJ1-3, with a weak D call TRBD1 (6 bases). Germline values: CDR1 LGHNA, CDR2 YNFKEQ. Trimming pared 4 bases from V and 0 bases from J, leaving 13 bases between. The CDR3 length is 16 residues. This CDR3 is CASSLQGFDSGNTIYF. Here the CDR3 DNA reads TGTGCCAGCAGCCTTCAGGGGTTTGACTCTGGAAACACCATATATTTT.

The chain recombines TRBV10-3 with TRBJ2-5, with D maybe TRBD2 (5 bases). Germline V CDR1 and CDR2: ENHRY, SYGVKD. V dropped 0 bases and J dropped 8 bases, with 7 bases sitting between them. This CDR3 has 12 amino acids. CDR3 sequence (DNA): TGTGCCATCAGTGAGTCTCGGGGAACCCAGTACTTC. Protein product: CAISESRGTQYF.